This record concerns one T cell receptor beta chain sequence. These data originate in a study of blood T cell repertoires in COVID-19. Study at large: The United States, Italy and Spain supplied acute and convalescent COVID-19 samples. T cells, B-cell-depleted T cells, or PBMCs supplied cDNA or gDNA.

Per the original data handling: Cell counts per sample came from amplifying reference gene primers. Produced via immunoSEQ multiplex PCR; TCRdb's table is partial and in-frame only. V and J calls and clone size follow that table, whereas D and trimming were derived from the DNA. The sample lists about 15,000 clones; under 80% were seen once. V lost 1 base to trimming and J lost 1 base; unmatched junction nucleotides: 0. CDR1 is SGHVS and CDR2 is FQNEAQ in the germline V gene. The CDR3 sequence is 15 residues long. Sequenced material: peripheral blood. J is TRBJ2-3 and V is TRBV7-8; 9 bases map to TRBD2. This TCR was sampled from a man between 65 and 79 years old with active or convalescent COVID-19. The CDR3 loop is CASSLGLAGTDTQYF. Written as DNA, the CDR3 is TGTGCCAGCAGCTTAGGACTAGCGGGCACAGATACGCAGTATTTT.